This TCR beta chain was recorded in a study of CD8 T cells in Susac syndrome. CD8+ and CD4+ T cells from blood underwent TCR beta sequencing. Negative isolation yielded CD4+ and CD8+ T cells, and FACS enriched TEMRA cells. V shed 0 bases and J shed 4 bases, with 16 bases lying between them. The CDR3 spans 16 residues. CDR1 and CDR2 (germline): DFQATT, SNEGSKA (reference sequence). With random hexamers, reverse transcription was performed on about 0.5 to 1 ug of RNA. Amplification of TCR beta CDR3 by immunoSEQ multiplex PCR spanned 54 Vbeta and 13 Jbeta. TCRdb re-derived calls from the immunoSEQ multiplex PCR reads in MiXCR, one entry per CDR3 protein. Among some 140,000 distinct CDR3 sequences listed, about 93% were seen once.

V gene TRBV20-1 combines with J gene TRBJ2-1; perhaps TRBD2 as D (5 bases). Material: CD8+ T cells from PBMCs. The clonotype was recovered from a human donor with multiple sclerosis. CDR3 in amino acids: CSARDPLAVRYNEQFF. The CDR3 DNA reads as TGCAGTGCTAGAGACCCGCTAGCCGTTCGGTACAATGAGCAGTTCTTC.